This T cell receptor beta chain was captured by sequencing in a study of shared clonotypes between healthy human individuals. In the case of this clone: Other nucleotide sequences from this sample produce the same CDR3.

Replicate PCRs run on sorted subsets employed 200 ng DNA, approximately 30,000 T cell genomes. Method: immunoSEQ multiplex PCR; TCRdb's copy keeps in-frame clones and lacks some. This table holds under 2,500,000 clones, under 97% found once. The sequence was obtained from a man younger than 35 in good health. What was sequenced was naive CD4+ T cells sorted from blood. The subset denotes: CD45RA+ positively selected.

The CDR3 protein is CASSPGNTGELFF. DNA of the CDR3: TGTGCCAGCTCACCGGGTAACACCGGGGAGCTGTTTTTT. The chain links TRBV18 to TRBJ2-2; no firm D call. With 3 bases removed from V and 2 bases from J, the gap between germline ends came to 4 bases. The CDR3 runs to 13 residues. CDR1 and CDR2 from the germline V gene are KGHSH and LQKENI.